Sequencing of this T cell receptor beta chain was carried out in a study of blood T cell repertoires in COVID-19. At the level of the study: Material from acute and convalescent COVID-19 was sourced from the United States, Italy and Spain.

Repertoires were generated with immunoSEQ multiplex PCR, while TCRdb's copy carries only in-frame clones and drops some. The table has some 200,000 clones, around nine tenths seen once. This clone showed up just once. Deletions cut 3 bases from V and 4 bases from J, with 16 bases between. The germline V gene has CDR1 LNHDA and CDR2 SQIVND (reference sequence). The CDR3 covers 16 residues. This chain uses TRBV19 with TRBJ2-1, with D possibly being TRBD2 (6 bases). The sample consisted of peripheral blood. The receptor's source is a woman younger than 35 who had recovered from COVID-19. Written as DNA, the CDR3 is TGTGCCAGTAGTATCTCTGGCGGGAAATTATACAATGAGCAGTTCTTC. Translation gives CASSISGGKLYNEQFF.